The sequence of this TCR beta chain was determined in a study of beta chain features in type 1 diabetes. The study, taken as a whole, reports: Type 1 diabetes patients showed a moderate but significant shortening of TCRB CDR3s in all four CD4+ subsets. There was no resolution here of whether HLA type influences TCRB rearrangement.

Sequencing targeted expressed TCRB transcripts, as all isolated RNA had been reverse transcribed. The study sequenced naive, central memory and regulatory T cell samples to an average of about 3.5 million reads. The repertoire was sequenced with immunoSEQ multiplex PCR; TCRdb's copy has only in-frame clones and lacks some. The sample yields under 300,000 clones, approximately 15% seen once. On this clone itself: Its target is not known.

Losses at the gene ends were 1 base for V and 4 bases for J; bases not matched to a gene: 0. The CDR3 has 16 amino acids. From germline, CDR1 is SEHNR and CDR2 FQNEAQ (reference sequence). V gene TRBV7-9 combines with J gene TRBJ2-2; TRBD2 aligns across 13 bases. The sequencing input was naive CD4+ T cells from blood. The origin of this receptor is a man aged 25 to 40 with type 1 diabetes. DNA of the CDR3: TGTGCCAGCAGCTTAGGACTAGCGGGAGGCACCGGGGAGCTGTTTTTT. This sequence encodes CASSLGLAGGTGELFF.